This T cell receptor beta chain was captured in a study of chemoradiotherapy in HPV16-positive cancers. Across the study: Functional T-cell assays on a couple of HPV16-positive patients' cells defined candidate HPV-specific clones and common TCR motifs.

Overall study results and limits: HPV-responsive T-cell expansion during chemoradiotherapy was linked to improved recurrence-free survival in HPV16-positive patients. Candidate HPV-specific clones and E7-related TCR motifs grew in tumor during treatment.

A word on this clone: What it binds is unknown.

Over chemoradiotherapy, repertoires were sampled more than once. The CDR3 is made up of 15 amino acids. Generated by immunoSEQ multiplex PCR, the TCRdb table keeps only in-frame clones and is missing some. The table has approximately 12,000 clones, about 86% seen once. This sample comprised blood, obtained from a patient who underwent chemoradiotherapy. This clonotype was obtained from a human donor with HPV-associated anogenital cancer. The genes are TRBV12-1 and TRBJ2-3; TRBD1, the table's D call, lacks a check against the DNA. TRBV12-1 is described as a pseudogene. The CDR3 bases are TGTGCCAGCAGCTTTGACGCGACAGGGAGAGATACGCAGTATTTT. Translated, it gives CASSFDATGRDTQYF.